This T cell receptor beta chain stems from a study of blood T cell repertoires in COVID-19. Profiled with immunoSEQ multiplex PCR; TCRdb holds only in-frame clones, not every one. There are approximately 490,000 clones in the sample; about 85% occur only once, and 7% to 10% lies in the top ten. The CDR3 sequence is 15 residues long. Germline V CDR1 and CDR2: MNHEY, SMNVEV (reference sequence). Trimming at V came to 5 bases and at J to 2 bases, leaving 6 bases not matched to a gene. In assigning cohorts, the study relied on participant-reported clinical history. Before being deemed recovered, Cohort 3 donors had two negative PCRs, clearance, or symptom resolution.

This receptor was identified in a woman aged 55-69 years who had recovered from COVID-19. The chain couples TRBV27 to TRBJ2-1; 7 bases fit TRBD1. Sequencing input: PBMCs or T cells enriched from blood (not recorded which). The CDR3 reads CASSLQQGTYNEQFF. The CDR3 coding sequence is TGTGCCAGCAGTCTACAACAGGGGACCTACAATGAGCAGTTCTTC.